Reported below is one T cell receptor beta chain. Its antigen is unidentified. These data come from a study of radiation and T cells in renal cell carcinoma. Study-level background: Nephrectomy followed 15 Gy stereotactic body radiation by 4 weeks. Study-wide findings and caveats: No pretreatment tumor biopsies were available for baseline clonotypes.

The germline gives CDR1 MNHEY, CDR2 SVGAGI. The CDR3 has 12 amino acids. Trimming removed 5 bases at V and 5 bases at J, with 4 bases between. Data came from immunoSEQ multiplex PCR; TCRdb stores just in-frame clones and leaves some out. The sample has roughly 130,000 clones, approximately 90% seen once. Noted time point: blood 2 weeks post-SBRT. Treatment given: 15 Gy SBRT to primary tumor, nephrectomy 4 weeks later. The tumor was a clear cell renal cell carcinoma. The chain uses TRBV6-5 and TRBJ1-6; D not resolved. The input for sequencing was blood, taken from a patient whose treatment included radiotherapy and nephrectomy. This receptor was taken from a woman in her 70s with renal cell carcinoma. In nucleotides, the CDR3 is TGTGCCAGCAGTCCTAATAATTCACCCCTCCACTTT. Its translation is CASSPNNSPLHF.